The rows below give T cell receptor beta chains drawn from one sample of a study of blood T cell repertoires in COVID-19. Measured with immunoSEQ multiplex PCR; TCRdb has only the in-frame clones, and not every one. There are approximately 250,000 clones in the sample; approximately 88% occur only once, and roughly 10% lies in the top ten. The sample was peripheral blood. The receptors come from a woman aged 70-85 years with COVID-19, enrolled during active disease. Each CDR3 is given with its conserved first and last residue. The D gene is left open where the match is weak. Clone sizes are given selectively: once, few, many, or a class where the clone is expanded.

TRBV2	TRBD2	14	TRBJ2-5	.	TGTGCCAGCAATCCGGGACTAGCGCAAGAGACCCAGTACTTC	CASNPGLAQETQYF
TRBV6-5	.	14	TRBJ2-1	.	TGTGCCAGCAGGTGGACAGCGCGTTCCCATGAGCAGTTCTTC	CASRWTARSHEQFF
TRBV6-6	.	11	TRBJ2-1	.	TGTGCCAGCAGTTATTCGGATGAGCAGTTCTTC	CASSYSDEQFF
TRBV24-1	.	15	TRBJ2-5	.	TGTGCCACCAGTGATTTGCGGGAATCTCAAGAGACCCAGTACTTC	CATSDLRESQETQYF
TRBV7-2	TRBD1	15	TRBJ2-7	few	TGTGCCAGCAGCTTAGGCGGGACAGGGGTCGAAGAGCAGTACTTC	CASSLGGTGVEEQYF
TRBV30	TRBD1	12	TRBJ1-5	.	TGTGCCTGGAGTAGGGGGCTTCAGCCCCAGCATTTT	CAWSRGLQPQHF
TRBV6-6	.	15	TRBJ2-5	.	TGTGCCAGCAGTTATCCCAGCGGCCCCCAAGAGACCCAGTACTTC	CASSYPSGPQETQYF
TRBV7-7	.	13	TRBJ2-7	once	TGTGCTAGCAGCTCGACTAGTCCCTACGAGCAGTACTTC	CASSSTSPYEQYF
TRBV4-3	.	14	TRBJ1-3	.	TGCGCCAGCAGCCAAGATTCCAGGGGAAACACCATATATTTT	CASSQDSRGNTIYF
TRBV6-5	.	15	TRBJ1-3	once	TGTGCCAGTAGCCCGCGGGACGGCTCTGGAAACACCATATATTTT	CASSPRDGSGNTIYF
TRBV7-4	TRBD2	16	TRBJ2-3	.	TGTGCCAGCATCGTGGGACTAGCGGGAGCGGGGGATACGCAGTATTTT	CASIVGLAGAGDTQYF
TRBV11-2	.	13	TRBJ1-1	.	TGTGCCAGCAGCTTAAAGGGACTAACTGAAGCTTTCTTT	CASSLKGLTEAFF
TRBV5-1	.	14	TRBJ2-7	.	TGCGCCAGCACCCCTCGTGCGAGCTCCTACGAGCAGTACTTC	CASTPRASSYEQYF
TRBV19	TRBD2	20	TRBJ2-2	.	TGTGCCAGTAGTATAGTTTGGTCTAGCGGGAGGCGGGCGAACACCGGGGAGCTGTTTTTT	CASSIVWSSGRRANTGELFF
TRBV4-3	.	14	TRBJ2-4	.	TGCGCCAGCAGCCACTATATAGCCAAAAACATTCAGTACTTC	CASSHYIAKNIQYF
TRBV9	TRBD2	13	TRBJ2-1	.	TGTGCCAGCAGCGCTGCTAGCGGGAGTTACGAGTTCTTC	CASSAASGSYEFF
TRBV25-1	TRBD1	13	TRBJ1-1	.	TGTGCCAGCAGACATACAGGGGCTCGTGAAGCTTTCTTT	CASRHTGAREAFF
TRBV6-2/TRBV6-3	.	12	TRBJ2-7	.	TGTGCCAGCAGTCGACTAGAGTCCGGGCAGTACTTC	CASSRLESGQYF
TRBV7-2	.	14	TRBJ1-4	.	TGTGCCAGCAGCTTTGCGACAACTAATGAAAAACTGTTTTTT	CASSFATTNEKLFF
TRBV10-1	TRBD1	16	TRBJ2-6	.	TGCGCCAGCAGCGCGGCAGGGGGCGCCGGGGCCAACGTCCTGACTTTC	CASSAAGGAGANVLTF
TRBV3-1/TRBV3-2	.	16	TRBJ2-1	.	TGTGCCAGCAGCCCCACCGGGACTCGCTTATATGATGAGCAGTTCTTC	CASSPTGTRLYDEQFF
TRBV29-1	TRBD1	12	TRBJ1-1	once	TGCAGCGGGGCGGACAGGGGCACTGAAGCTTTCTTT	CSGADRGTEAFF
TRBV6-5	TRBD1	16	TRBJ1-1	.	TGTGCCAGCAGTTACGACAGGGTAGGTGGGAACACTGAAGCTTTCTTT	CASSYDRVGGNTEAFF
TRBV28	TRBD1	14	TRBJ1-2	.	TGTGCCAGCAGCACCGGACAGGCGACATATGGCTACACCTTC	CASSTGQATYGYTF
TRBV6-4	TRBD1	15	TRBJ2-2	.	TGTGCCAGCAGTGACGCAGGGGGCGGCATCGGGGAGCTGTTTTTT	CASSDAGGGIGELFF
TRBV6-2/TRBV6-3	TRBD2	16	TRBJ2-7	.	TGTGCCAGCAGTTACTCGAGAACTAGCGGGACTTGGGAGCAGTACTTC	CASSYSRTSGTWEQYF
TRBV27	.	16	TRBJ1-6	once	TGTGCCAGCAGTCGCCAAACAGGGTCAGGGGATTCACCCCTCCACTTT	CASSRQTGSGDSPLHF
TRBV7-9	.	14	TRBJ2-3	.	TGTGCCAGCAGCCCAGGGATACTCACAGATACGCAGTATTTT	CASSPGILTDTQYF
TRBV2	TRBD1	14	TRBJ1-2	.	TGTGCCAGCAGTGCGCAGGGGGCGAACTATGGCTACACCTTC	CASSAQGANYGYTF
TRBV18	.	13	TRBJ1-4	.	TGTGCCAGCTCACCGTCCCGGGACACAAAACTGTTTTTT	CASSPSRDTKLFF
TRBV15	.	16	TRBJ2-1	.	TGTGCCACCAGCAGAGATTATCCCTCGGAGAACAATGAGCAGTTCTTC	CATSRDYPSENNEQFF
TRBV3-1/TRBV3-2	TRBD2	15	TRBJ2-7	once	TGTGCCAGCAGCCAGTTGGGTGCAGGGAGGGACGAGCAGTACTTC	CASSQLGAGRDEQYF
TRBV10-3	.	13	TRBJ1-1	once	TGTGCCATCAGTGATAAGGGGCGGACTGAAGCTTTCTTT	CAISDKGRTEAFF
TRBV5-1	.	13	TRBJ2-7	.	TGCGCCAGCAGCTTTGGCAACGCCTACGAGCAGTACTTC	CASSFGNAYEQYF
TRBV2	.	13	TRBJ1-2	.	TGTGCCAGCAGTGCAGGGCAGGACTATGGCTACACCTTC	CASSAGQDYGYTF
TRBV30	.	11	TRBJ2-7	.	TGTGCCTGGACCGACAGCTACGAGCAGTACTTC	CAWTDSYEQYF
TRBV6-5	.	13	TRBJ1-1	.	TGTGCCAGCAGAAACTCAGGGAACACTGAAGCTTTCTTT	CASRNSGNTEAFF
TRBV2	.	13	TRBJ1-5	.	TGTGCCAGCCGAAATCAGGGTAATCAGCCCCAGCATTTT	CASRNQGNQPQHF
TRBV20-1	TRBD1	13	TRBJ1-2	once	TGCAGTGCTAGTTGGGACAGCAACTATGGCTACACCTTC	CSASWDSNYGYTF
TRBV3-1/TRBV3-2	TRBD1	15	TRBJ1-2	.	TGTGCCAGCAGCCAAGCGGGACAGGGTCTCTATGGCTACACCTTC	CASSQAGQGLYGYTF
TRBV12-5	TRBD1	16	TRBJ2-1	.	TGTGCTAGTGATCTCCGGGACAGCATCTCCTACAATGAGCAGTTCTTC	CASDLRDSISYNEQFF
TRBV4-2	TRBD2	16	TRBJ2-7	.	TGTGCCAGCAGTCAAACTAGCGGGGTAAGCTCCTACGAGCAGTACTTC	CASSQTSGVSSYEQYF
TRBV6-5	TRBD1	13	TRBJ2-7	few	TGTGCCACCTCCGGGACAGGGTTACACGAGCAGTACTTC	CATSGTGLHEQYF
TRBV2	TRBD2	15	TRBJ2-1	.	TGTGCCAGCATGGGGGTAGCGGGAAAAAGGAATGAGCAGTTCTTC	CASMGVAGKRNEQFF
TRBV11-3	TRBD1	15	TRBJ1-6	.	TGTGCCAGCAGCAGAGGACAGGGGATTGGATCACCCCTCCACTTT	CASSRGQGIGSPLHF
TRBV24-1	.	13	TRBJ2-1	.	TGTGCCACTATGGAGCACGGGTTCAATGAGCAGTTCTTC	CATMEHGFNEQFF
TRBV6-5	TRBD1	14	TRBJ2-7	.	TGTGCCAGCAACCGGGACAGGGATATCTACGAGCAGTACTTC	CASNRDRDIYEQYF
TRBV6-2/TRBV6-3	TRBD2	19	TRBJ2-1	.	TGTGCCAGCAGTCCACGGGCTAGCGGGAGGCAAAGCTCCTACAATGAGCAGTTCTTC	CASSPRASGRQSSYNEQFF
TRBV10-3	TRBD2	13	TRBJ2-1	once	TGTGCCATCGGGACTAGTACATTCGATGAGCAGTTCTTC	CAIGTSTFDEQFF
TRBV7-8	.	15	TRBJ1-1	.	TGTGCCAGCAGCTTAATCAACGGCAGGGGCACTGAAGCTTTCTTT	CASSLINGRGTEAFF
TRBV19	.	12	TRBJ1-1	.	TGTGCCAGTAGGCGGTTGAACACTGAAGCTTTCTTT	CASRRLNTEAFF
TRBV6-1	.	16	TRBJ1-5	once	TGTGCCAGCAGTGAAAGCAGGGCATATAGCAATCAGCCCCAGCATTTT	CASSESRAYSNQPQHF
TRBV3-1/TRBV3-2	.	14	TRBJ1-3	.	TGTGCCAGCAGCCCCTGGAGCTCTGGAAACACCATATATTTT	CASSPWSSGNTIYF